This T cell receptor beta chain originates from a study of cytomegalovirus exposure and HLA in healthy donors. Study findings and constraints: An analysis done earlier found most TCR beta V segments productive about 87% or about 30% of the time. The authors excluded some V segments, including TRBV6-2 and TRBV6-3, as indistinguishable. In terms of immune exposure information, only CMV serostatus was available.

Points on this clone: Its antigen is currently unknown.

Germline V CDR1 and CDR2: SGHTA, FQGTGA. Trimming left V 4 bases short and J 5 bases short, with 10 bases between. CDR3 size: 13 residues. Healthy bone marrow donors made up the donors. PCR primers comprised 60 Vbeta and 13 Jbeta primers. Using immunoSEQ multiplex PCR, the repertoire was profiled, and TCRdb retains in-frame clones only, with some absent. Of 200,000 to 250,000 clones in the sample, 65% to 75% were seen once. The sequence was obtained from a woman younger than 45 in good health and CMV-seronegative. The sequenced sample was PBMCs. The J gene is TRBJ2-3, the V gene TRBV7-3; D possibly corresponds to TRBD1 (5 bases). The CDR3 here is CASSYSGIDTQYF. The CDR3 nucleotides read TGTGCCAGCAGCTACTCAGGGATAGATACGCAGTATTTT.